Below are 24 T cell receptor beta chains sequenced from a single sample in a study of Tregs in tolerant kidney transplant recipients. The method was immunoSEQ multiplex PCR; TCRdb's version includes in-frame clones alone and lacks a portion of them. The data hold 85,000 to 100,000 clones, with under 95% observed a single time. Sequenced here: CD4+ T cells from blood, sampled before the transplant. The source is a human donor who received a combined kidney and bone marrow transplant.

This sequence joins TRBV6-5 and TRBJ1-5; maybe TRBD1 (5 bases). The V gene's germline CDR1 is MNHEY and CDR2 SVGAGI. V was trimmed by 6 bases and J by 5 bases, leaving 11 bases between them. This CDR3 region has 13 residues. The CDR3 loop is CASSPTRDQPQHF. The CDR3 DNA reads as TGTGCCAGCAGCCCCACCAGGGATCAGCCCCAGCATTTT.

To note about this clone: Other nucleotide sequences in the sample specify the same CDR3. The chain uses TRBV2 and TRBJ1-1, with D perhaps matching TRBD1 (5 bases). The CDR3 loop spans 13 amino acids. CDR1 SNHLY and CDR2 FYNNEI come from the germline V gene. V lost 4 bases and J lost 0, with 6 bases in between. DNA for the CDR3: TGTGCCAGCAGTGGACAGCTGAACACTGAAGCTTTCTTT. Amino acids: CASSGQLNTEAFF.

The chain links TRBV9 to TRBJ2-7, with TRBD1 matching 7 bases. Germline-derived CDR1 and CDR2 are SGDLS and YYNGEE. This CDR3 is built from 16 residues. V trimming: 4 bases; J trimming: 1 base; junction bases outside the gene matches: 11. The CDR3 DNA reads TGTGCCAGCAGCTCTTCGACAGGGCTGGGGTCCTACGAGCAGTACTTC. It is translated as CASSSSTGLGSYEQYF.

The chain employs TRBV7-3 and TRBJ2-3, with D unresolved. The germline V and J ends were trimmed by 1 base and 0 bases, with 5 bases remaining between them. This CDR3 is 14 amino acids long. The V gene's germline CDR1 is SGHTA and CDR2 FQGTGA. CDR3 in DNA: TGTGCCAGCAGCTTAAGGGCTAGCACAGATACGCAGTATTTT. This encodes CASSLRASTDTQYF.

This clone came up once. The chain joins TRBV14 to TRBJ2-1; 9 nucleotides align to TRBD2. V lost 1 base and J lost 5; bases outside the gene matches: 6. The CDR3 is made up of 16 amino acids. In germline, CDR1 is SGHDN, CDR2 FVKESK. The chain's CDR3 is CASSQVLRGGNNEQFF. CDR3 in DNA: TGTGCCAGCAGCCAAGTGTTGCGGGGGGGAAACAATGAGCAGTTCTTC.

This rearrangement joins TRBV18 to TRBJ2-1; 9 bases fit TRBD2. The germline V gene has CDR1 KGHSH and CDR2 LQKENI. The CDR3 is 16 amino acids. The trim removed 5 bases at V and 6 bases at J, leaving 11 bases unmatched. The CDR3 sequence: CASSAGLAGSGNEQFF. The DNA for the CDR3 is TGTGCCAGCTCAGCGGGACTAGCTGGGTCGGGCAATGAGCAGTTCTTC.

Only one count was recorded for this clone. The chain recombines TRBV18 with TRBJ2-5, with D hard to call. CDR1 is KGHSH, CDR2 LQKENI, per germline. Trimming removed 3 bases at V and 0 bases at J, with 5 bases between. The CDR3 covers 13 residues. CDR3 sequence (DNA): TGTGCCAGCTCACCCGGGTACCAAGAGACCCAGTACTTC. It encodes CASSPGYQETQYF.

The table lists this clone with a count of one. This chain joins TRBV9 and TRBJ2-1; 11 nucleotides line up with TRBD1. CDR1 is SGDLS and CDR2 is YYNGEE in the germline V gene. The CDR3 is 15 residues long. V lost 4 bases, J lost 5 bases, and 5 bases stayed unmatched. In DNA, the CDR3 is TGTGCCAGCAGCTTTTGGGACAGGGGGGACAATGAGCAGTTCTTC. Encoded protein: CASSFWDRGDNEQFF.

The chain carries TRBV7-9 and TRBJ2-3; a possible D gene is TRBD2 (6 bases). Germline V gene data show CDR1 as SEHNR and CDR2 as FQNEAQ (reference sequence). CDR3 size: 15 residues. Trimming removed 6 bases from V and 0 bases from J, with 13 bases in between. In DNA form, the CDR3 reads TGTGCCAGCAGGTCCTTAGCGGCTAGCACAGATACGCAGTATTTT. It yields the protein CASRSLAASTDTQYF.

The rearrangement joins TRBV2 to TRBJ2-7, with TRBD1 matching 8 bases. The ends lost 7 bases at V and 5 bases at J; junction bases unmatched: 7. CDR1 is SNHLY and CDR2 is FYNNEI in the germline V gene. The CDR3 is 13 amino acids. In DNA, the CDR3 is TGTGCCAGCACGAGACAGGGGATGAACGAGCAGTACTTC. Translated, it gives CASTRQGMNEQYF.

CDR3 in amino acids: CASSRGDRGATGTDTQYF. The CDR3 coding sequence is TGCGCCAGCAGCAGAGGGGACAGGGGGGCGACGGGCACAGATACGCAGTATTTT. The chain uses TRBV5-1 and TRBJ2-3; 11 nucleotides line up with TRBD1. CDR1 and CDR2 from the germline V gene are SGHRS and YFSETQ. The CDR3 has 18 residues. The V segment lost 4 bases and the J segment 1 base; nucleotides outside the gene matches: 11. The whole variable domain, remainder taken from reference TRBV5-1 and TRBJ2-3, is KAGVTQTPRYLIKTRGQQVTLSCSPISGHRSVSWYQQTPGQGLQFLFEYFSETQRNKGNFPGRFSGRQFSNSRSEMNVSTLELGDSALYLCASSRGDRGATGTDTQYFGPGTRLTVL.

The chain recombines TRBV11-2 with TRBJ1-5; the D gene is possibly TRBD1 (6 bases). The CDR3 runs 13 residues. Trimming took off 5 bases at V and 6 bases at J, with 11 bases between the two ends. The V gene's germline CDR1 is SGHAT and CDR2 FQNNGV. The CDR3 loop reads CASSRDTFQPQHF. The CDR3 DNA reads as TGTGCCAGCAGCCGGGACACTTTTCAGCCCCAGCATTTT.

The CDR3 DNA is TGTGCCAGCAGCTTCCTAGCGGGGGGGCCCCAAGATACGCAGTATTTT. This gives the protein CASSFLAGGPQDTQYF. This chain links TRBV5-4 with TRBJ2-3; the match to TRBD2 covers 12 bases. The germline V gene encodes CDR1 SGHNT and CDR2 YYREEE (reference sequence). The CDR3 spans 16 residues. V lost 2 bases, J lost 5 bases, and 6 bases stayed unmatched.

V gene TRBV28 combines with J gene TRBJ1-2, with unresolved D. Germline CDR1 reads MDHEN; CDR2 reads SYDVKM. The V and J ends lost 4 bases and 4 bases respectively, with 13 bases between them. The CDR3 loop spans 14 amino acids. CDR3 in DNA: TGTGCCAGCAGTTCACAAGGTCGGGGCTATGGCTACACCTTC. This encodes CASSSQGRGYGYTF.

J is TRBJ1-6 and V is TRBV19, with D perhaps TRBD1 (6 bases). Germline V CDR1 and CDR2: LNHDA, SQIVND (reference sequence). The CDR3 runs to 14 residues. The V and J ends lost 6 bases and 8 bases respectively, with 14 bases between them. DNA of the CDR3: TGTGCCAGTAGCCTCACAGGGAGGGATTCACCCCTCCACTTT. Its translation is CASSLTGRDSPLHF.

The chain links TRBV7-3 to TRBJ2-1; no clear D gene. The CDR3 covers 15 residues. The V gene lost 4 bases and the J gene lost 3 bases, with 13 bases spanning the gap. CDR1 and CDR2 (germline): SGHTA, FQGTGA. CDR3 protein: CASSYSTRNYNEQFF. CDR3 DNA sequence: TGTGCCAGCAGCTACTCGACTCGGAACTACAATGAGCAGTTCTTC.

The chain employs TRBV9 and TRBJ2-7; 8 bases fit TRBD1. The CDR3 runs to 12 residues. Unmatched junction bases numbered 1, after V lost 5 bases and J lost 3 bases. CDR1 is SGDLS and CDR2 is YYNGEE in the germline V gene. Written as DNA, the CDR3 is TGTGCCAGCAGTACAGGGGGCTACGAGCAGTACTTC. It specifies CASSTGGYEQYF. The entire variable domain, with the rest obtained from reference TRBV9 and TRBJ2-7, is as follows: DSGVTQTPKHLITATGQRVTLRCSPRSGDLSVYWYQQSLDQGLQFLIQYYNGEERAKGNILERFSAQQFPDLHSELNLSSLELGDSALYFCASSTGGYEQYFGPGTRLTVT.

The chain is built from TRBV7-2 and TRBJ2-7, with D perhaps matching TRBD2 (8 bases). Germline V gene data show CDR1 as SGHTA and CDR2 as FQGNSA. This CDR3 has 16 residues. The germline V and J ends were trimmed by 1 base and 1 base, with 14 bases remaining between them. In nucleotides, the CDR3 is TGTGCCAGCAGCTTAGTAGCGGGACAGAAGTCCTACGAGCAGTACTTC. Protein: CASSLVAGQKSYEQYF.

The chain employs TRBV28 and TRBJ2-3; 7 bases are shared with TRBD2. Germline V lookup: CDR1 MDHEN, CDR2 SYDVKM. Losses at the gene ends were 2 bases for V and 5 bases for J; bases not matched to a gene: 10. This CDR3 has 16 residues. The CDR3 DNA reads as TGTGCCAGCAGTTTACGGTTCGGCAGGGAGGGAGATACGCAGTATTTT. This translates into CASSLRFGREGDTQYF.

The rearrangement uses TRBV13 and TRBJ1-2; possibly TRBD1 for D (5 bases). CDR1 and CDR2 from the germline V gene are PRHDT and FYEKMQ (reference sequence). CDR3 length: 14 amino acids. V lost 0 bases and J 8 bases, leaving 13 bases between the germline ends. CDR3 loop: CASSLGGQGWGYTF. CDR3 coding DNA: TGTGCCAGCAGCTTAGGGGGGCAAGGATGGGGCTACACCTTC.

CDR3 in DNA: TGTGCCAGCAGCCAACAGGTGACTAATGAAAAACTGTTTTTT. Translating it yields CASSQQVTNEKLFF. The V and J genes are TRBV4-2 and TRBJ1-4, with D unclear. From germline, CDR1 is LGHNA and CDR2 YNFKEQ. The CDR3 is made up of 14 amino acids. V was shortened by 2 bases and J by 2 bases, with 6 bases between the two germline ends.

This chain joins TRBV5-1 and TRBJ2-1; TRBD1 matches 9 bases. This CDR3 is built from 15 residues. V dropped 7 bases and J dropped 2; count of bases not matched to a gene: 7. Germline V gene sequence: CDR1 SGHRS, CDR2 YFSETQ. The CDR3 region is CASRLGQGTYNEQFF. CDR3 nucleotides: TGCGCCAGCCGCCTTGGACAGGGGACCTACAATGAGCAGTTCTTC.

V is TRBV19 and J is TRBJ2-1; a weak D match, TRBD2 (6 bases). V lost 5 bases to trimming and J lost 2 bases, with 13 bases between them. Germline values: CDR1 LNHDA, CDR2 SQIVND (reference sequence). CDR3 length: 15 residues. The CDR3 nucleotides are TGTGCCAGTAGTGTGGGCGGGACCCCCTACAATGAGCAGTTCTTC. This encodes CASSVGGTPYNEQFF.

The chain links TRBV7-6 to TRBJ1-5; D is ambiguous. The CDR3 sequence is 14 residues long. In germline, CDR1 is SGHVS, CDR2 FNYEAQ. V lost 5 bases and J 0 bases, leaving 8 bases between the germline ends. In DNA form, the CDR3 reads TGTGCCAGCAGCATCGAGGATAGCAATCAGCCCCAGCATTTT. This sequence encodes CASSIEDSNQPQHF.